The 8 T cell receptor beta chains presented below share a single source sample, sequenced in a study of T cells in Graves' hyperthyroidism and ophthalmopathy. The TCR beta CDR3 regions underwent amplification using RNA transcripts as the source. The study used the HTBI primer set for a first-round RT-PCR of the TCR CDR3. One entry per CDR3 protein results from TCRdb running MiXCR on the multiplex PCR reads. The data contain hundreds of thousands of distinct CDR3 sequences, over 35% of them singletons. Sample: blood. The receptors shown here come from a man aged 18 to 29 with Graves' hyperthyroidism.

This chain joins TRBV15 and TRBJ1-1; D is possibly TRBD1 (5 bases). The germline CDR1 and CDR2 sequences are LNHNV and YYDKDF (reference sequence). V was clipped by 0 bases and J by 11 bases, with 19 bases between them. CDR3 size: 15 residues. DNA of the CDR3: TGTGCCACCAGCAGAGATCAGGACGACAGTCTTCGCGCTTTCTTT. Amino acid sequence: CATSRDQDDSLRAFF.

The rearrangement links TRBV28 to TRBJ2-2, with 9 nucleotides matching TRBD2. V shed 4 bases and J 5 bases; nucleotides not matched to a gene: 8. Germline assignment: CDR1 MDHEN and CDR2 SYDVKM. This CDR3 is built from 16 residues. The chain's CDR3 is CASSSSSGAWTGELFF. The DNA of the CDR3 is TGTGCCAGCAGTTCATCTAGCGGGGCGTGGACCGGGGAGCTGTTTTTT.

J is TRBJ1-1 and V is TRBV7-8; tentatively, D is TRBD1 (5 bases). The CDR3 is 15 amino acids. With 1 base removed from V and 5 bases from J, the gap between germline ends came to 14 bases. The germline gives CDR1 SGHVS, CDR2 FQNEAQ. CDR3 in DNA: TGTGCCAGCAGCTTAGTAATTGGGGGGGAGACTGAAGCTTTCTTT. Translation: CASSLVIGGETEAFF.

The sample holds many counts of this clonotype. The rearrangement uses TRBV13 and TRBJ1-6, with no clear D. The CDR3 spans 12 residues. The germline gives CDR1 PRHDT, CDR2 FYEKMQ (reference sequence). V lost 4 bases and J 8 bases, leaving 6 bases between the germline ends. CDR3 in amino acids: CASSWEDSPLHF. Written as DNA, the CDR3 is TGTGCCAGCAGCTGGGAGGATTCACCCCTCCACTTT.

This clonotype came up a few times. The rearrangement joins TRBV2 to TRBJ2-2; TRBD2 is a possible D gene (5 bases). The CDR3 is 13 amino acids. In germline, CDR1 is SNHLY, CDR2 FYNNEI. V was trimmed by 10 bases and J by 1 base, leaving 10 bases between them. This CDR3 reads CATGLLNTGELFF. The CDR3 DNA reads as TGTGCCACCGGACTCCTGAACACCGGGGAGCTGTTTTTT.

This clonotype has only a few counts. The rearrangement uses TRBV5-1 and TRBJ2-7; 8 bases map to TRBD1. The CDR3 is 14 amino acids. Germline V gives CDR1 SGHRS, CDR2 YFSETQ. V was pared by 4 bases and J by 2 bases, with 5 bases of the junction left unmatched. This chain's CDR3 is CASSTGTGTYEQYF. The DNA for the CDR3 is TGCGCCAGCAGCACCGGGACAGGAACCTACGAGCAGTACTTC.

This clonotype was counted ten times or more. The V call is TRBV7-2, the J call TRBJ1-4, with D possibly being TRBD1 (6 bases). This CDR3 contains 15 residues. Trimming removed 5 bases from V and 7 bases from J, with 17 bases in between. In germline, CDR1 is SGHTA, CDR2 FQGNSA. CDR3 nucleotide sequence: TGTGCCAGCAGCCCCGGAGGGGGGGCGGGTGAAAAACTGTTTTTT. Its protein is CASSPGGGAGEKLFF.

A word on this clonotype: A much larger clone lies a single base off, so this may be a read error. The chain carries TRBV7-3 and TRBJ1-1, with 9 bases identical to TRBD1. Trimming cost V 4 bases and J 4 bases; bases outside gene matches: 4. CDR3 size: 14 residues. The germline gives CDR1 SGHTA, CDR2 FQGTGA. The CDR3 sequence is CASSWTGEGTEAFF. CDR3 nucleotide sequence: TGTGCCAGCAGCTGGACAGGGGAGGGCACTGAAGCTTTCTTT.